This T cell receptor (beta chain) derives from a study of control samples from healthy donors and cancer patients. Germline values: CDR1 MGHRA, CDR2 YSYEKL. The CDR3 is 14 amino acids. With 0 bases removed from V and 5 bases from J, the gap between germline ends came to 10 bases. Libraries were prepared by immunoSEQ multiplex PCR; TCRdb keeps only in-frame clonotypes and omits some of them. The sample contains 160,000 or so clones, approximately 93% of which appear only once. This sequence joins TRBV4-1 and TRBJ1-1; no firm D call. This clonotype originated in a man in his forties or fifties in good health. Sequencing was carried out using blood. CDR3 coding DNA: TGCGCCAGCAGCCAAGATTGGGTTGGAACTGAAGCTTTCTTT. Its translation is CASSQDWVGTEAFF.